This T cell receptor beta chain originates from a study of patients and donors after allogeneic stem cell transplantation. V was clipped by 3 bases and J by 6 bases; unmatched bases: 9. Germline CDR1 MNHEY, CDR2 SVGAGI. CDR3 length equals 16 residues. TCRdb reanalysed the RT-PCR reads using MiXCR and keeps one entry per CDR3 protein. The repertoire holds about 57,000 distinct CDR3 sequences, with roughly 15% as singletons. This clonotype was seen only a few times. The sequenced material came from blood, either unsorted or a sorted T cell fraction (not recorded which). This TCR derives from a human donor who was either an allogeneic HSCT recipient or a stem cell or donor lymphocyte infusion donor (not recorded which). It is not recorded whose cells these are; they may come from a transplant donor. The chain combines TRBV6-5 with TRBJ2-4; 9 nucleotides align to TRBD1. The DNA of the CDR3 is TGTGCCAGCAGTTATTTCCCCCCGGGACAGGGAAACATTCAGTACTTC. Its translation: CASSYFPPGQGNIQYF.